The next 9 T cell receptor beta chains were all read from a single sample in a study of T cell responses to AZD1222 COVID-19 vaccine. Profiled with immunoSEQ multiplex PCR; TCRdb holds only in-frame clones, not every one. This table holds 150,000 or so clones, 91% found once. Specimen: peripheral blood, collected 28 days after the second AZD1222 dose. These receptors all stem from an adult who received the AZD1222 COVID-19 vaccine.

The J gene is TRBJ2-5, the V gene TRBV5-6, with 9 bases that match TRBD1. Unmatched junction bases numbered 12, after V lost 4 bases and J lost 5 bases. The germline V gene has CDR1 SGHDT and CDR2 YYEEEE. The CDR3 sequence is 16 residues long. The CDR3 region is CASSAVGTGREETQYF. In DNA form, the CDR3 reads TGTGCCAGCAGCGCTGTCGGGACAGGGCGGGAGGAGACCCAGTACTTC.

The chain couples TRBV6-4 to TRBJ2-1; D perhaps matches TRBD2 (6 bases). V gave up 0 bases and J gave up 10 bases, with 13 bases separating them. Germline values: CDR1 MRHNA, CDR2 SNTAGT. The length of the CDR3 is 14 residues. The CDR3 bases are TGTGCCAGCAGTGACTCGGAGGGAAGCAGGGAGCAGTTCTTC. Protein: CASSDSEGSREQFF.

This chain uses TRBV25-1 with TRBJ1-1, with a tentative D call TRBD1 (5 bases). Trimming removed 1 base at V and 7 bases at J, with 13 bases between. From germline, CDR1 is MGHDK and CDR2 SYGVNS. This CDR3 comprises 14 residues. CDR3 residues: CASSEFRGSNEAFF. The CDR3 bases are TGTGCCAGCAGTGAATTTCGGGGGTCGAATGAAGCTTTCTTT.

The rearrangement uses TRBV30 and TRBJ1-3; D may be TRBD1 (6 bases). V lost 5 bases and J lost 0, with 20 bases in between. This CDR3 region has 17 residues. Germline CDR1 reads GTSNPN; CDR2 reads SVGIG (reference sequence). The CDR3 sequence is CAWGLSGQSLSGNTIYF. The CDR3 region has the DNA TGTGCCTGGGGCCTTTCCGGACAGAGCCTCTCTGGAAACACCATATATTTT.

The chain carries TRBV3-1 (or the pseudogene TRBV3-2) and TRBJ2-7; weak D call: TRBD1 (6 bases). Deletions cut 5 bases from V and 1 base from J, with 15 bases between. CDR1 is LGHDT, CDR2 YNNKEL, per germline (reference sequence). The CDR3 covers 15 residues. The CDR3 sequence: CASSSETGRSYEQYF. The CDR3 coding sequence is TGTGCCAGCAGCTCCGAGACAGGCCGTTCCTACGAGCAGTACTTC.

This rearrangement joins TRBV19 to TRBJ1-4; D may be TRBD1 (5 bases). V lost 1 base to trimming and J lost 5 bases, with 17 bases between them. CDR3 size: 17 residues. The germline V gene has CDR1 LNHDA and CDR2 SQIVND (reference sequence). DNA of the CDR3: TGTGCCAGTAGTATAGCTTCGAGGGGCTTGGGGAATGAAAAACTGTTTTTT. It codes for CASSIASRGLGNEKLFF.

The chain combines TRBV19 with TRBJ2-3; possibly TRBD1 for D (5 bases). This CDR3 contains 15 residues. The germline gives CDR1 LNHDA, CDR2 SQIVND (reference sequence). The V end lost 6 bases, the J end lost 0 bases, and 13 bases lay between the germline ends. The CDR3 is CASSIDSSSTDTQYF. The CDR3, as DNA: TGTGCCAGTAGCATTGACAGTTCTAGCACAGATACGCAGTATTTT.

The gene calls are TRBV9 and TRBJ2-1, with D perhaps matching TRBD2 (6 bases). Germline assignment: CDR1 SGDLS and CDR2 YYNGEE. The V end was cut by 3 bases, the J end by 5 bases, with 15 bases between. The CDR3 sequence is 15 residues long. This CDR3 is CASSAGWAGNNEQFF. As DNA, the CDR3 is TGTGCCAGCAGCGCCGGGTGGGCGGGGAACAATGAGCAGTTCTTC.

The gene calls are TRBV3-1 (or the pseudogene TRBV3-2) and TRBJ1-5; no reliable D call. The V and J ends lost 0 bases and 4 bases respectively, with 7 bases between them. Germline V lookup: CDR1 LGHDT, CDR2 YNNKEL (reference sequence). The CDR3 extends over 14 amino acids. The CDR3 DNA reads TGTGCCAGCAGCCAAGATGCCAGAAATCAGCCCCAGCATTTT. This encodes CASSQDARNQPQHF.